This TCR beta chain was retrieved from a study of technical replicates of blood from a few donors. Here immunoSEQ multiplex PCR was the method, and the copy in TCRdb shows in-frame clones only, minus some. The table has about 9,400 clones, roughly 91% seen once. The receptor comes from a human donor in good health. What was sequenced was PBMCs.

In nucleotides, the CDR3 is TGTGCCAGTACAGGGTTGATCGTCACTGAAGCTTTCTTT. Protein sequence: CASTGLIVTEAFF. The chain has TRBV19 and TRBJ1-1, with D possibly TRBD1 on 5 matching bases. The CDR3 sequence is 13 residues long. V was pared by 7 bases and J by 4 bases, with 13 bases between. The germline V gene has CDR1 LNHDA and CDR2 SQIVND (reference sequence). Looking up the rest from reference TRBV19 and TRBJ1-1 gives the full variable domain: DGGITQSPKYLFRKEGQNVTLSCEQNLNHDAMYWYRQDPGQGLRLIYYSQIVNDFQKGDIAEGYSVSREKKESFPLTVTSAQKNPTAFYLCASTGLIVTEAFFGQGTRLTVV.